Given below is one TCR beta chain in context. The data were taken from a study of shared clonotypes between healthy human individuals. Caucasian adults residing in Nashville, Tennessee made up all the donors. Naive CD45RA+ and memory CD45RA-negative subsets were split from CD4+ cells. Assay: immunoSEQ multiplex PCR; the TCRdb copy retains only in-frame clones and omits some. The sample records approximately 2.4 million clones, approximately 96% being singletons. There are 15 residues in the CDR3. From germline, CDR1 is ENHRY and CDR2 SYGVKD. V was clipped by 3 bases and J by 5 bases, with 13 bases between them.

This receptor was identified in a man younger than 30 in good health. The sequenced sample consisted of naive CD4+ T cells sorted from blood. Subset specified: CD45RA+ positively selected. The rearrangement joins TRBV10-3 to TRBJ1-4; D is undetermined. The CDR3 spells CAISEGPQFNEKLFF. The CDR3 DNA sequence: TGTGCCATCAGTGAAGGTCCGCAGTTCAATGAAAAACTGTTTTTT.